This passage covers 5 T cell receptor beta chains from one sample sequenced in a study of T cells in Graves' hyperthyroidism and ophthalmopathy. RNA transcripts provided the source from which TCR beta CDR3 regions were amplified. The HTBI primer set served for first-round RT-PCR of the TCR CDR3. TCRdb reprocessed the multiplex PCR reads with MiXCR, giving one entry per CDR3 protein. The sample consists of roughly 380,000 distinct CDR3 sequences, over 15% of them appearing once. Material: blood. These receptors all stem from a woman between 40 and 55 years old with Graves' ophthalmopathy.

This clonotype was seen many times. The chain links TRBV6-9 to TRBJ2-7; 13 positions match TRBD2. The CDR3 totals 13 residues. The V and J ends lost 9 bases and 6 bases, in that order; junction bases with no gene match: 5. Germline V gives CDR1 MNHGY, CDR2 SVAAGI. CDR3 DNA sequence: TGTGCCAGACTAGCGGGAGGGCCGGGCGAGCAGTACTTC. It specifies CARLAGGPGEQYF.

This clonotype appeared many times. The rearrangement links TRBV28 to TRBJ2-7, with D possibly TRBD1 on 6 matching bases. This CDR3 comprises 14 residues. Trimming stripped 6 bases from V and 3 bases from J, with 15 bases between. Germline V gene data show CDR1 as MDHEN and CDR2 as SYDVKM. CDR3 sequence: CASSGGQSGYEQYF. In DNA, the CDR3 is TGTGCCAGCAGCGGAGGACAGAGTGGCTACGAGCAGTACTTC.

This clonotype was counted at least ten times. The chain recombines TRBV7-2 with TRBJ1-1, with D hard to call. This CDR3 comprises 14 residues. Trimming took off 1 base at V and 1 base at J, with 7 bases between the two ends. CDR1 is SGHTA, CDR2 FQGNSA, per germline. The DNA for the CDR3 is TGTGCCAGCAGCTTAGTGTGGAAGAACACTGAAGCTTTCTTT. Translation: CASSLVWKNTEAFF.

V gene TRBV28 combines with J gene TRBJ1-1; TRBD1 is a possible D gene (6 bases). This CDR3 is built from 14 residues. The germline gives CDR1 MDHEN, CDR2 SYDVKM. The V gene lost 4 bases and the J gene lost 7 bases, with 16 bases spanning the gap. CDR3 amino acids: CASSWGSGHGEAFF. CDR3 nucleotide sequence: TGTGCCAGCAGTTGGGGGTCGGGACACGGTGAAGCTTTCTTT.

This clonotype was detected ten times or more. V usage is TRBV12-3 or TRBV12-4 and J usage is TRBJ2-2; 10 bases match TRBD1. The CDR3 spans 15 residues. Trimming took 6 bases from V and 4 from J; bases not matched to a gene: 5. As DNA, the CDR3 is TGTGCCAGCAGGGCGGACAGGGGGTCCACCGGGGAGCTGTTTTTT. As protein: CASRADRGSTGELFF.